This TCR beta chain was sequenced in a study of CD8+ T cells in alopecia areata (dated by TCRdb to the late 2010s). In the study overall: Treated patients were enrolled in an open-label pilot trial of oral tofacitinib, 5 to 10 mg twice daily, for moderate-to-severe alopecia areata. Tofacitinib was given for 6 to 18 months, followed by 6 months of follow-up off drug to assess delayed response and recurrence. In humans, TCRbeta sequencing was performed on scalp tissue and on sorted CD4+ and CD8+ peripheral blood T cells from healthy controls and from patients with patchy or totalis/universalis alopecia areata. immunoSEQ multiplex PCR using 35 Vbeta forward primers and 13 Jbeta reverse primers was used to amplify TCRbeta CDR3 regions. Scalp clonality was compared across normal scalp (n=4), patchy alopecia areata scalp (n=8), and alopecia totalis/universalis scalp (n=8). RNA was extracted with the PAXgene miRNA kit for fixed scalp, the miRNeasy kit for PBMCs, and the RNeasy kit for mouse skin. In treated patients, disease severity was measured using the SALT score, which gives the percentage of scalp surface area affected. Biopsies were taken from tofacitinib-treated patients at baseline and at 4 and 24 weeks of treatment, and a later scalp biopsy was taken in several of the tofacitinib-treated patients. The study used high-throughput TCRbeta sequencing to examine T cell clonal expansion in alopecia areata, in both the C3H/HeJ mouse model and human patients.

The table lists this clone with a count of one. Its specific antigen is unknown. The record has no base qualities; no much larger clone is one base away. At the junction V is shortened by 6 bases and J by 3 bases; bases outside the gene matches: 10. The germline V gene (reference sequence) supplies CDR1 SEHNR and CDR2 FQNEAQ. The cysteine opens and the phenylalanine closes a CDR3 of 17 amino acids. CDR3 DNA is the only sequence kept; it has 51 bases, read in frame from the first base. This specimen's time point label, interpreted: about 25 weeks on oral tofacitinib. Reading the label with the study, this specimen's treatment or condition is: oral pan-JAK inhibitor, 5-10 mg twice daily. Lesional scalp punch biopsies and peripheral blood were obtained from alopecia areata patients. PBMCs were isolated by density centrifugation and stained for CD3, CD4 and CD8, and CD4+ and CD8+ T cells were sorted on a FACSAria.

Libraries came from the immunoSEQ multiplex PCR assay. To provide template for TCR sequencing, every sample had RNA extracted and reverse transcribed into cDNA. First-strand cDNA was synthesized using SuperScript III with a 2:1 mix of oligo-dT and random hexamers. A synthetic immune receptor repertoire was used to assess amplification bias, and residual bias was removed computationally. As for the original processing: After raw reads were preprocessed to remove errors, the CDR3 was defined following IMGT conventions as running from the conserved cysteine to phenylalanine. Clonality was calculated as 1 minus Shannon entropy normalized by log2 of the number of productive unique TCRs. CD4 or CD8 identity of scalp clones was inferred by cross-referencing scalp TCRbeta sequences with sorted blood CD4 and CD8 repertoires. Here the immuneACCESS table is served through TCRdb, limited to in-frame sequences with V and J called. Missing clones are a known gap in these copies; in checked studies unresolved V genes cover under half, and the rest lacks a known reason. V, J and clone size are those of that table, while D and trimming were read from the DNA. The sample records about 180,000 clones, roughly 53% of which are singletons. The top ten clones comprise roughly 10% of the sample.

Broad study findings and their caveats: Shared TCR sequences between patients were less evident than in mice, which may be partly attributable to HLA diversity in the patient population. Lesional scalp, especially in alopecia totalis/universalis, showed higher clonality and more expanded CD8+ clones than normal scalp, suggesting antigenic drive. Scalp clonality and the number of expanded CD8+ clones among the top 100 scalp clones were significantly decreased by tofacitinib. Many expanded lesional clones persisted in scalp and blood during tofacitinib treatment, which may partly explain relapse after stopping treatment. The treated cohort was small, with a single nonresponder, so links between baseline CD8+ expansion and response need larger studies. Scalp TCR repertoire analysis is complicated because resident alphabeta T cells in normal human skin are also sequenced, whereas mouse skin is dominated by gammadelta T cells.

The source of this sequence is a human donor with alopecia areata. The sequence links TRBV7-9 to TRBJ2-2; 10 bases in the junction line up with TRBD1. This specimen consisted of CD8+ T cells sorted from blood, obtained at week 24, from a patient treated with tofacitinib. CDR3 protein: CASRYSSGTGDTGELFF. The base sequence is TGTGCCAGCAGATATTCCTCCGGGACAGGGGACACCGGGGAGCTGTTTTTT.